The 24 T cell receptor beta chains in this list originate from one sample, sequenced in a study of OX40 agonist ivuxolimab in advanced cancers. Profiled with immunoSEQ multiplex PCR; TCRdb holds only in-frame clones, not every one. The sample has tens of thousands of clones, around 87% seen once; the top ten hold approximately 3.7%. The material sequenced was CD4+ or CD8+ T cells sorted from blood, taken in a trial of the OX40 agonist ivuxolimab. The receptor set was obtained from an adult with an advanced solid tumor such as melanoma, head and neck, liver or kidney cancer.

V is TRBV4-1 and J is TRBJ2-5, with 7 bases matching TRBD2. Per the germline V gene, CDR1 is MGHRA and CDR2 is YSYEKL. The CDR3 is 18 residues long. The J segment lost 4 bases and the V segment lost 2 bases, leaving 16 bases of the junction unmatched. The CDR3 spells CASSQSPGVAGWSETQYF. The CDR3 DNA is TGCGCCAGCAGCCAAAGCCCCGGGGTAGCGGGTTGGTCAGAGACCCAGTACTTC.

For the CDR3, the DNA is TGTGCCAGCAGCCCCCAAGACTATGGCTACACCTTC. Amino acid sequence: CASSPQDYGYTF. The gene calls are TRBV7-9 and TRBJ1-2; D remains unclear. With 5 bases removed from V and 3 bases from J, the gap between germline ends came to 7 bases. The CDR3 runs to 12 residues. Germline V gene lookup returns CDR1 SEHNR and CDR2 FQNEAQ (reference sequence).

The gene calls are TRBV28 and TRBJ2-1, with D unresolved. The germline gives CDR1 MDHEN, CDR2 SYDVKM. This CDR3 comprises 14 residues. V was trimmed by 2 bases and J by 3 bases, leaving 8 bases between them. CDR3 residues: CASSLTPVYNEQFF. CDR3 bases: TGTGCCAGCAGTTTAACCCCTGTCTACAATGAGCAGTTCTTC.

The gene calls are TRBV2 and TRBJ1-5; no definite D call. Trimming took 7 bases from V and 5 from J, leaving 15 bases between them. There are 14 residues in the CDR3. Germline values: CDR1 SNHLY, CDR2 FYNNEI. CDR3 sequence: CASKLRAKYQPQHF. The CDR3 coding sequence is TGTGCCAGCAAACTCCGGGCCAAATATCAGCCCCAGCATTTT.

This clone was found once. J is TRBJ1-2 and V is TRBV30; possibly TRBD1 for D (5 bases). V lost 0 bases, J lost 6 bases, and 20 bases lay in between. From germline, CDR1 is GTSNPN and CDR2 SVGIG (reference sequence). This CDR3 contains 16 residues. The DNA of the CDR3 is TGTGCCTGGAGTGTGTCTTTTCGGGCAGGGTCGGATGGCTACACCTTC. Its translation: CAWSVSFRAGSDGYTF. Drawing the rest from reference TRBV30 and TRBJ1-2, the complete variable domain is SQTIHQWPATLVQPVGSPLSLECTVEGTSNPNLYWYRQAAGRGLQLLFYSVGIGQISSEVPQNLSASRPQDRQFILSSKKLLLSDSGFYLCAWSVSFRAGSDGYTFGSGTRLTVV.

This chain uses TRBV19 with TRBJ2-3; 13 bases map to TRBD2. Germline values: CDR1 LNHDA, CDR2 SQIVND (reference sequence). V was clipped by 3 bases and J by 5 bases; unmatched bases: 11. This CDR3 has 18 amino acids. The CDR3 DNA sequence: TGTGCCAGTAGTATGGGTTCGGGACTAGCGGGAAAAAAAGATACGCAGTATTTT. This codes for CASSMGSGLAGKKDTQYF.

This chain links TRBV28 with TRBJ2-5; 8 bases fit TRBD2. The CDR3 spans 15 residues. The V and J ends lost 6 bases and 2 bases, in that order; junction bases with no gene match: 8. CDR1 and CDR2 (germline): MDHEN, SYDVKM. The CDR3 DNA follows: TGTGCCAGCAGCCCTTTTTCTAGCGGGCAAGAGACCCAGTACTTC. Its translation: CASSPFSSGQETQYF.

The chain recombines TRBV5-6 with TRBJ2-7; TRBD2 matches at 12 bases. V lost 6 bases to trimming and J lost 2 bases; unmatched junction nucleotides: 3. The CDR3 consists of 14 residues. Germline-derived CDR1 and CDR2 are SGHDT and YYEEEE. As DNA, the CDR3 is TGTGCCAGCACATGGACTAGCGGGACCTACGAGCAGTACTTC. This encodes CASTWTSGTYEQYF.

The chain links TRBV7-9 to TRBJ1-2, with 10 bases fitting TRBD1. The V gene's germline CDR1 is SEHNR and CDR2 FQNEAQ (reference sequence). The CDR3 contains 15 residues. The V gene end was trimmed by 0 bases and the J gene end by 4 bases; junction bases not matched to a gene: 2. The CDR3, as DNA: TGTGCCAGCAGCTTAGCACGGACAGGGGGCTATGGCTACACCTTC. Protein sequence: CASSLARTGGYGYTF.

This CDR3 is CASSLEVRGTGELFF. The CDR3 nucleotides read TGCGCCAGCAGCTTGGAAGTACGGGGAACCGGGGAGCTGTTTTTT. The V gene is TRBV5-1, the J gene TRBJ2-2, with a weak D call TRBD2 (5 bases). CDR1 SGHRS and CDR2 YFSETQ come from the germline V gene. CDR3 size: 15 residues. V lost 0 bases and J lost 5, with 11 bases in between.

The chain links TRBV6-6 to TRBJ2-7; 9 positions agree with TRBD1. J gave up 6 bases and V 0 bases, and 6 bases lay outside the gene matches. The CDR3 sequence is 15 residues long. Germline V gene data show CDR1 as MNHNY and CDR2 as SVGAGI (reference sequence). This CDR3 is CASSYSGQGYGEQYF. For the CDR3, the DNA is TGTGCCAGCAGTTACTCGGGACAGGGTTATGGCGAGCAGTACTTC.

V and J are TRBV19 and TRBJ1-5, with D unresolved. This CDR3 has 13 amino acids. Trimming shortened V by 10 bases and J by 4 bases, and 14 bases separated the two germline ends. Germline V lookup: CDR1 LNHDA, CDR2 SQIVND (reference sequence). This CDR3 reads CATGPRGNQPQHF. DNA of the CDR3: TGTGCCACCGGACCCAGAGGGAATCAGCCCCAGCATTTT.

V is TRBV10-3 and J is TRBJ2-3; D perhaps matches TRBD2 (6 bases). The CDR3 is 13 residues long. The germline gives CDR1 ENHRY, CDR2 SYGVKD. V dropped 10 bases and J dropped 0 bases, with 11 bases sitting between them. The CDR3 reads CASQSGSTDTQYF. The CDR3 nucleotides are TGTGCCAGCCAAAGCGGGAGCACAGATACGCAGTATTTT.

This clone showed up just once. This chain joins TRBV19 and TRBJ2-5; D call uncertain. Germline V lookup: CDR1 LNHDA, CDR2 SQIVND (reference sequence). The length of the CDR3 is 11 residues. V lost 4 bases to trimming and J lost 4 bases, with 4 bases between them. As DNA, the CDR3 is TGTGCCAGTAGTAGTGGAGAGACCCAGTACTTC. It specifies CASSSGETQYF.

The CDR3: CAISEGPDYTQYF. CDR3 sequence (DNA): TGTGCCATCAGTGAAGGACCGGACTATACGCAGTATTTT. V is TRBV10-3 and J is TRBJ2-3; D possibly corresponds to TRBD2 (5 bases). CDR1 is ENHRY and CDR2 is SYGVKD in the germline V gene. This CDR3 region has 13 residues. Trimming shortened V by 3 bases and J by 7 bases, and 11 bases separated the two germline ends.

V gene TRBV10-1 combines with J gene TRBJ1-1; perhaps TRBD1 as D (5 bases). The CDR3 loop spans 16 amino acids. Germline assignment: CDR1 WNHNN and CDR2 SYGVQD (reference sequence). The germline V and J ends were trimmed by 1 base and 0 bases, with 12 bases remaining between them. CDR3 DNA sequence: TGCGCCAGCAGTGAGTTTTCGGGACTAATGAACACTGAAGCTTTCTTT. Translation gives CASSEFSGLMNTEAFF.

This chain joins TRBV2 and TRBJ2-2; 7 nucleotides match TRBD1. This CDR3 has 16 amino acids. With V trimmed by 3 bases and J by 6 bases, 10 bases remained unmatched. Germline CDR1 and CDR2: SNHLY and FYNNEI. CDR3 nucleotide sequence: TGTGCCAGCAGTGAGCCTGGGACAGCGACTTCCGGGGAGCTGTTTTTT. Translating gives CASSEPGTATSGELFF.

V is TRBV11-2 and J is TRBJ2-3; D gene ambiguous. Germline CDR1 SGHAT, CDR2 FQNNGV. Trimming cost V 2 bases and J 0 bases, with 18 bases left between them. This CDR3 region has 18 residues. The CDR3 coding sequence is TGTGCCAGCAGCTTAAAACTGATTTCGGTTCGGAGCACAGATACGCAGTATTTT. Encoded protein: CASSLKLISVRSTDTQYF.

V is TRBV10-3 and J is TRBJ2-3; D not resolved. Trimming shortened V by 4 bases and J by 1 base, and 0 bases separated the two germline ends. Germline CDR1 reads ENHRY; CDR2 reads SYGVKD. The CDR3 is made up of 11 amino acids. This chain's CDR3 is CAISGTDTQYF. The CDR3 DNA is TGTGCCATCAGTGGCACAGATACGCAGTATTTT.

Remarks on this clone: A much larger clone differs from this one at a single base, so this may be a read error. The chain is built from TRBV7-4 and TRBJ1-1; D uncertain. Per germline, CDR1 SGHVT and CDR2 SQSDAQ. Trimming took 5 bases from V and 1 from J, leaving 5 bases between them. The CDR3 contains 12 residues. CDR3 protein: CASSLTNTEAFF. DNA of the CDR3: TGTGCCAGCAGCCTGACGAACACTGAAGCTTTCTTT. Combining the CDR3 with reference TRBV7-4 and TRBJ1-1 gives the whole variable domain GAGVSQSPRYKVAKRGRDVALRCDSISGHVTLYWYRQTLGQGSEVLTYSQSDAQRDKSGRPSGRFSAERPERSVSTLKIQRTEQGDSAVYLCASSLTNTEAFFGQGTRLTVV.

The V gene is TRBV19, the J gene TRBJ2-5; 10 bases agree with TRBD2. Germline-derived CDR1 and CDR2 are LNHDA and SQIVND (reference sequence). The V segment lost 2 bases and the J segment 5 bases; nucleotides outside the gene matches: 5. The CDR3 loop spans 15 amino acids. CDR3 sequence: CASSIRSGRGETQYF. The CDR3 nucleotides read TGTGCCAGTAGTATACGCAGCGGGAGGGGGGAGACCCAGTACTTC.

This clone was found once. The J gene is TRBJ2-7, the V gene TRBV28; 9 bases fit TRBD2. The length of the CDR3 is 15 residues. Germline loops: CDR1 MDHEN, CDR2 SYDVKM. J gave up 5 bases and V 1 base, and 6 bases lay outside the gene matches. The CDR3: CASSLYVAGDNEQYF. CDR3 coding DNA: TGTGCCAGCAGTTTATATGTAGCGGGAGATAACGAGCAGTACTTC. Complete variable domain (other parts from reference TRBV28 and TRBJ2-7): DVKVTQSSRYLVKRTGEKVFLECVQDMDHENMFWYRQDPGLGLRLIYFSYDVKMKEKGDIPEGYSVSREKKERFSLILESASTNQTSMYLCASSLYVAGDNEQYFGPGTRLTVT.

This chain links TRBV28 with TRBJ1-1; TRBD1 might be the D (5 bases). Germline lookup yields CDR1 MDHEN and CDR2 SYDVKM. The CDR3 covers 12 residues. V lost 6 bases, J lost 11 bases, and 16 bases lay in between. CDR3 in DNA: TGTGCCAGCAGCCCCCCTCCGGGGCGGGCTTTCTTT. Protein product: CASSPPPGRAFF.

V and J are TRBV18 and TRBJ1-1, with TRBD1 as a possible D gene (5 bases). The CDR3 sequence is 16 residues long. The germline CDR1 and CDR2 sequences are KGHSH and LQKENI. Between the trimmed V and J ends, which lost 3 bases and 1 base, there was a span of 15 bases. This CDR3 reads CASSPQSGLGNTEAFF. The CDR3 DNA reads as TGTGCCAGCTCACCGCAATCAGGGCTGGGGAACACTGAAGCTTTCTTT.